One and the same sample provided the 3 T cell receptor beta chains below, sequenced in a study of blood T cells in healthy people across ages. A J-beta primer mix and a sample-barcoded 5' primer were used in a second PCR of about 7 to 12 cycles. TCRdb ran MiXCR on the 5' RACE reads and lists one entry per CDR3 protein. Found here are roughly 800,000 distinct CDR3 sequences, 36% of them singletons; the top ten hold over 10%. Sequencing used blood. The receptor set was obtained from a man younger than 35 in good health.

About this clonotype: Just one base apart from a much larger clone, this may be a read error. The chain recombines TRBV2 with TRBJ2-3, with D tentatively TRBD1 (5 bases). The CDR3 totals 14 residues. In germline, CDR1 is SNHLY, CDR2 FYNNEI. In nucleotides, the CDR3 is TGTGCCAGCAGTGAAAGGGCACGCACAGGTACGCAGTATTTT. This codes for CASSERARTGTQYF.

Of note for this clonotype: A much more abundant neighbour one base away suggests this may be a read error. The chain joins TRBV20-1 to TRBJ2-3, with a tentative D call TRBD1 (5 bases). CDR3 length: 18 amino acids. V lost 0 bases and J 2 bases, leaving 21 bases between the germline ends. Germline CDR1 is DFQATT and CDR2 is SNEGSKA (reference sequence). The CDR3 reads CSARDALGADPDTDTQYF. Here the CDR3 DNA reads TGCAGTGCTAGAGATGCGCTAGGGGCTGACCCAGACACAGATACGCAGTATTTT.

The table lists this clonotype with a few counts. The J gene is TRBJ2-7, the V gene TRBV5-1; D not certain. The J call may be wrong; the DNA end is better matched by TRBJ2-5. The CDR3 has 12 residues. Germline V gene data show CDR1 as SGHRS and CDR2 as YFSETQ. CDR3 residues: CASSADLETQYF. The CDR3 DNA reads TGCGCCAGCAGCGCGGATTTGGAGACCCAGTACTTC.